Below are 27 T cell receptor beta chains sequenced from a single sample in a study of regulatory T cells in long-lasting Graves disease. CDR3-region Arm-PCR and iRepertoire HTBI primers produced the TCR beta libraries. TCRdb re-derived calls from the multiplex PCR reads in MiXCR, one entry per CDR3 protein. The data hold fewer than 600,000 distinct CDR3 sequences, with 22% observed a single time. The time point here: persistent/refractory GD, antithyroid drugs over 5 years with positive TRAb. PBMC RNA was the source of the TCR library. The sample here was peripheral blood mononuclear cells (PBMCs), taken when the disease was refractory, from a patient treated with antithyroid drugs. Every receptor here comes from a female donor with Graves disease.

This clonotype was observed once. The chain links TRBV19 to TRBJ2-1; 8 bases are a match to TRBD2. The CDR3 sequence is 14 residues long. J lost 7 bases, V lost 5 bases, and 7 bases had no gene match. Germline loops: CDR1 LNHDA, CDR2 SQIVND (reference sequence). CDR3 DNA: TGTGCCAGTAGTTCCCGTTTAGCGGGAAATGAGCAGTTCTTC. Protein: CASSSRLAGNEQFF. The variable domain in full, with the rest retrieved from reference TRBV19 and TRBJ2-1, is DGGITQSPKYLFRKEGQNVTLSCEQNLNHDAMYWYRQDPGQGLRLIYYSQIVNDFQKGDIAEGYSVSREKKESFPLTVTSAQKNPTAFYLCASSSRLAGNEQFFGPGTRLTVL.

The CDR3 loop reads CASSLDAQGNTGELFF. CDR3 nucleotides: TGCGCCAGCAGCTTGGACGCACAGGGGAACACCGGGGAGCTGTTTTTT. The V call is TRBV5-1, the J call TRBJ2-2, with D perhaps matching TRBD1 (6 bases). Germline loops: CDR1 SGHRS, CDR2 YFSETQ. The CDR3 runs 16 residues. The V end lost 0 bases, the J end lost 1 base, and 10 bases lay between the germline ends.

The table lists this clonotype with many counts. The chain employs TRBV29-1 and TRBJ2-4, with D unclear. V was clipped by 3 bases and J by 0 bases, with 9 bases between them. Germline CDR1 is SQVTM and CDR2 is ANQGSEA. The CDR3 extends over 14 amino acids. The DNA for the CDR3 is TGCAGCGTTGAGGCGGACGGAGCCAAAAACATTCAGTACTTC. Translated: CSVEADGAKNIQYF.

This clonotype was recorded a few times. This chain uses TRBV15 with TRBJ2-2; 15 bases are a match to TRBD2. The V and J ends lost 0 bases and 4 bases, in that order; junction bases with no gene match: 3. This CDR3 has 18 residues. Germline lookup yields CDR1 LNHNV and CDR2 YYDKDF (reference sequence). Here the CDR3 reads CATSRDGLAGGSTGELFF. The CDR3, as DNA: TGTGCCACCAGCAGAGATGGACTAGCGGGGGGGAGCACCGGGGAGCTGTTTTTT.

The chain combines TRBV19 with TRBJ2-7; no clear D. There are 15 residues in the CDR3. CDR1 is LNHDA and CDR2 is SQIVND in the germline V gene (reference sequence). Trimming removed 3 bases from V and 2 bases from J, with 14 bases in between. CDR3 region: CASSIAVVRPYEQYF. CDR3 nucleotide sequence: TGTGCCAGTAGTATCGCTGTAGTTCGCCCCTACGAGCAGTACTTC. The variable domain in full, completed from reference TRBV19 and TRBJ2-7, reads DGGITQSPKYLFRKEGQNVTLSCEQNLNHDAMYWYRQDPGQGLRLIYYSQIVNDFQKGDIAEGYSVSREKKESFPLTVTSAQKNPTAFYLCASSIAVVRPYEQYFGPGTRLTVT.

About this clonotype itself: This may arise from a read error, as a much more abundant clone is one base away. CDR3 bases: TGTGCCAGCGGAAAGGGGGCCGGGGATAACTATGGCTACACCTTC. Translating gives CASGKGAGDNYGYTF. This chain links TRBV12-3 or TRBV12-4 with TRBJ1-2; 7 bases agree with TRBD1. There are 15 residues in the CDR3. With V trimmed by 8 bases and J by 1 base, 10 bases remained unmatched.

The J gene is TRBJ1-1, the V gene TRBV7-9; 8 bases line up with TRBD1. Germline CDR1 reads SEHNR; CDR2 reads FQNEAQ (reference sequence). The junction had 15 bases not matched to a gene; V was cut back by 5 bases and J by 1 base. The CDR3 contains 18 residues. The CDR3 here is CASSPARPGQVRNTEAFF. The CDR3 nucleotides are TGTGCCAGCAGCCCAGCTCGACCGGGACAGGTTAGGAACACTGAAGCTTTCTTT.

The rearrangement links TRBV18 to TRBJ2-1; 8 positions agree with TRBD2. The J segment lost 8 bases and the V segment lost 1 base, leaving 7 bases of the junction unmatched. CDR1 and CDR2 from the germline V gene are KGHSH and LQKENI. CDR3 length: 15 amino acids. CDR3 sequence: CASSPLNGRGYEQFF. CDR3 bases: TGTGCCAGCTCACCACTGAACGGGAGGGGGTATGAGCAGTTCTTC.

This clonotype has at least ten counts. CDR3 loop: CASSSPNGGYTF. The CDR3 nucleotides are TGTGCCAGCAGCTCACCAAACGGAGGCTACACCTTC. This chain uses TRBV7-2 with TRBJ1-2; D call uncertain. In germline, CDR1 is SGHTA, CDR2 FQGNSA. Trimming shortened V by 4 bases and J by 8 bases, and 11 bases separated the two germline ends. The CDR3 consists of 12 residues.

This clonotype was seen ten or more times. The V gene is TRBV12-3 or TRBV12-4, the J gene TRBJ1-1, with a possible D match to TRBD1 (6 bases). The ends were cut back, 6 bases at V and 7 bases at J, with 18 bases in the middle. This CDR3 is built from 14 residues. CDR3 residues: CASRLTGTTYEAFF. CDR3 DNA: TGTGCCAGCAGGCTCACCGGGACAACCTATGAAGCTTTCTTT.

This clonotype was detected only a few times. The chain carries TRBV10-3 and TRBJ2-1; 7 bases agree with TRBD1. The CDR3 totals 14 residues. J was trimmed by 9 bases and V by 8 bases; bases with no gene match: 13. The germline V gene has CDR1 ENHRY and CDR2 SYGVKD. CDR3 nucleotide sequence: TGTGCCATCGGGCAGGGGGTGACTGAAGGTGAGCAGTTCTTC. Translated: CAIGQGVTEGEQFF.

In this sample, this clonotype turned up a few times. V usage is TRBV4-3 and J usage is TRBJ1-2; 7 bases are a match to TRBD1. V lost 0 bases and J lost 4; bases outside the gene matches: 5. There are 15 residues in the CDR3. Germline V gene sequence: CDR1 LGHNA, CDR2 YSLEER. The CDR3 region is CASSQDGAGGYGYTF. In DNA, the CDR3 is TGCGCCAGCAGCCAAGATGGGGCAGGGGGCTATGGCTACACCTTC.

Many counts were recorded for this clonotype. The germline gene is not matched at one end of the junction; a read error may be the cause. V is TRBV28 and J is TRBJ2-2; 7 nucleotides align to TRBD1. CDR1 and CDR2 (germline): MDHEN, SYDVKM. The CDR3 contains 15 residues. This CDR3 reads CASSLWTGDTGELFF. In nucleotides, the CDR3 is TGTGCCAGCAGCTTATGGACAGGCGACACCGGGGAGCTGTTTTTT.

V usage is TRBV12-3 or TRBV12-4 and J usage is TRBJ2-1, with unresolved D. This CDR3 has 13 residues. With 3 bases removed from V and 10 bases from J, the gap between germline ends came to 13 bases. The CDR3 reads CASSLLSLKEQFF. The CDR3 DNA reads TGTGCCAGCAGTTTGCTCTCTTTGAAAGAGCAGTTCTTC.

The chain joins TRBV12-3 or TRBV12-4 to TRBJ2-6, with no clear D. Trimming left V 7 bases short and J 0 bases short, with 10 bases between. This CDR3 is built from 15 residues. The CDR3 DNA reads TGTGCCAGCACCGCGGTAGCCTCTGGGGCCAACGTCCTGACTTTC. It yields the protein CASTAVASGANVLTF.

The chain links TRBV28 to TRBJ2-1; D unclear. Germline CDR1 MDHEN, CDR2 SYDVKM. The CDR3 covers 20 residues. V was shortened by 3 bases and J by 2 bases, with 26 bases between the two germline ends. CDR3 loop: CASSFDPGSNILIAYNEQFF. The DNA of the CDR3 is TGTGCCAGCAGTTTTGATCCGGGTTCTAATATATTGATAGCCTACAATGAGCAGTTCTTC. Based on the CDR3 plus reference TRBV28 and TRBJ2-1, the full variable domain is DVKVTQSSRYLVKRTGEKVFLECVQDMDHENMFWYRQDPGLGLRLIYFSYDVKMKEKGDIPEGYSVSREKKERFSLILESASTNQTSMYLCASSFDPGSNILIAYNEQFFGPGTRLTVL.

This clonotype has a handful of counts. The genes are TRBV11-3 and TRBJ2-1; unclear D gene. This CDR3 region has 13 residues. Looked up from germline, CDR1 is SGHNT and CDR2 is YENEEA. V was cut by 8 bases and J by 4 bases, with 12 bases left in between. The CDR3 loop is CASSLNKYNEQFF. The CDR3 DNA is TGTGCCAGCTCCCTAAACAAGTACAATGAGCAGTTCTTC.

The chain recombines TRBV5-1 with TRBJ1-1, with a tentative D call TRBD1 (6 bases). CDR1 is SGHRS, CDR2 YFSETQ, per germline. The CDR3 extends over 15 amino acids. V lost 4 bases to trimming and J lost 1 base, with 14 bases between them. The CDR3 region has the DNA TGCGCCAGCAGCGTTGACAGGCTAAAGAACACTGAAGCTTTCTTT. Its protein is CASSVDRLKNTEAFF.

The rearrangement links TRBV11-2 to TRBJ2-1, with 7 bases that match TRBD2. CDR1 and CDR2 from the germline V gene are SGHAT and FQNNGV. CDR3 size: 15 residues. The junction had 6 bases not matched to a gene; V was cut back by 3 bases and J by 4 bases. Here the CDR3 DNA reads TGTGCCAGCAGCTTCGGGCTAGCGGAGTACAATGAGCAGTTCTTC. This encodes CASSFGLAEYNEQFF.

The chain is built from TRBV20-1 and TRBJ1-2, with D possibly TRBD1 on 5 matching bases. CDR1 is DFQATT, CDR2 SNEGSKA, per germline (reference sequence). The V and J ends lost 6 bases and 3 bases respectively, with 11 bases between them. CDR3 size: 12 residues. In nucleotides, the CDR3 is TGCAGTGCGGGGGGGTTCGACTATGGCTACACCTTC. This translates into CSAGGFDYGYTF.

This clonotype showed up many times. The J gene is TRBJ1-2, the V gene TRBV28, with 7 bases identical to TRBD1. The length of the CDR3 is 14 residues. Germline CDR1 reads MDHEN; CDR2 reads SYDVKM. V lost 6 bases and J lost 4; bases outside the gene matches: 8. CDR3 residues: CASRRNRGSYGYTF. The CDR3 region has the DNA TGTGCCAGCAGGAGAAACAGGGGTTCCTATGGCTACACCTTC.

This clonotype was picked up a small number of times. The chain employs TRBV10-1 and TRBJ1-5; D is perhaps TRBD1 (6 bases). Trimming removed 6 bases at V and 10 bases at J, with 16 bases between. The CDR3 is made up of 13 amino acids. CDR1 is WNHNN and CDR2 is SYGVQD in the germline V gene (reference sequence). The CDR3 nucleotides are TGCGCCAGCAGGGACAGCTGCTGTGAACCCCAGCATTTT. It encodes CASRDSCCEPQHF.

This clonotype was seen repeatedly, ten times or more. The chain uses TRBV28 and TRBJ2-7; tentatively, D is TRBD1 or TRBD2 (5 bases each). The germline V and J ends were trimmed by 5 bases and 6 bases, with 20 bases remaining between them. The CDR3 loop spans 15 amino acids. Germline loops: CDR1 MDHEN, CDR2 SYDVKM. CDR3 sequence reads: CASSRGEGRRCEQYF. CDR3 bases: TGTGCCAGCAGTCGGGGCGAGGGCAGGCGGTGCGAGCAGTACTTC.

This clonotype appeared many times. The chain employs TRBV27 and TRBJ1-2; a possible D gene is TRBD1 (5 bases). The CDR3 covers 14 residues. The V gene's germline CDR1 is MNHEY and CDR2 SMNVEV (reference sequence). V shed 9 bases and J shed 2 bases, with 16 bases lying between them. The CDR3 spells CASRSGRGNYGYTF. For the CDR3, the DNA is TGTGCCAGTCGCTCCGGACGGGGGAACTATGGCTACACCTTC.

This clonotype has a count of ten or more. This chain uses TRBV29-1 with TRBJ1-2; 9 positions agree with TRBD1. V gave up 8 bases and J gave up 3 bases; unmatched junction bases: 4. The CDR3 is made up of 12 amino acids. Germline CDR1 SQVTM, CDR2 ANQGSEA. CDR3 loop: CSTDRGDYGYTF. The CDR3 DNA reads TGCAGCACGGACAGGGGCGACTATGGCTACACCTTC.

The CDR3 here is CASSVEADSFMEKLFF. The CDR3, as DNA: TGTGCCAGCAGCGTAGAAGCAGACTCATTTATGGAAAAACTGTTTTTT. This chain connects TRBV9 to TRBJ1-4; D unresolved. The germline gives CDR1 SGDLS, CDR2 YYNGEE. V dropped 0 bases and J dropped 8 bases, with 17 bases sitting between them. The CDR3 covers 16 residues.

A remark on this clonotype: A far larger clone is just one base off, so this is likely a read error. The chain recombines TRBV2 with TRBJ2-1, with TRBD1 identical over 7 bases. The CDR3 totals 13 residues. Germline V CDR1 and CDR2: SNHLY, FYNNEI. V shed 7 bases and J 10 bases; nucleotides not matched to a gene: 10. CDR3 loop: CASTVQGIHEQFF. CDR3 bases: TGTGCCAGCACCGTACAGGGGATCCACGAGCAGTTCTTC.